The 16 T cell receptor beta chains in this list originate from one sample, sequenced in a study of blood T cell repertoires in COVID-19. Sequencing used immunoSEQ multiplex PCR; TCRdb keeps in-frame clones, though not all of them. This repertoire shows roughly 99,000 clones, around 88% found once; its top ten account for around 7%. The specimen sequenced was peripheral blood. These receptors came from a man aged 45-65 years with active or convalescent COVID-19.

The chain is built from TRBV28 and TRBJ1-3; D is unclear. Trimming pared 10 bases from V and 2 bases from J, leaving 12 bases between. The V gene's germline CDR1 is MDHEN and CDR2 SYDVKM. This CDR3 comprises 13 residues. The CDR3 DNA sequence: TGTGCCACATACCGGGTCCCTGGAAACACCATATATTTT. Translated, it gives CATYRVPGNTIYF.

This clone was detected only once. The chain has TRBV4-1 and TRBJ1-2, with unresolved D. The CDR3 spans 13 residues. V dropped 1 base and J dropped 4 bases, with 7 bases sitting between them. CDR1 is MGHRA, CDR2 YSYEKL, per germline. CDR3 DNA sequence: TGCGCCAGCAGCCAAGGGGAGACCTATGGCTACACCTTC. As protein: CASSQGETYGYTF.

J is TRBJ1-1 and V is TRBV19; D not resolved. Germline V CDR1 and CDR2: LNHDA, SQIVND (reference sequence). Trimming shortened V by 7 bases and J by 2 bases, and 14 bases separated the two germline ends. The CDR3 consists of 14 residues. CDR3 bases: TGTGCCAGTACCTCCGTTGAGGGAAACACTGAAGCTTTCTTT. It yields the protein CASTSVEGNTEAFF.

This clone was recorded a few times. The chain uses TRBV6-4 and TRBJ2-1, with TRBD1 matching over 11 bases. This CDR3 region has 16 residues. V trimming: 2 bases; J trimming: 4 bases; junction bases outside the gene matches: 4. Germline V gene lookup returns CDR1 MRHNA and CDR2 SNTAGT. The DNA of the CDR3 is TGTGCCAGCAGTGACGGGACAGGGGGAGAATACAATGAGCAGTTCTTC. Translation gives CASSDGTGGEYNEQFF.

This clone was detected ten times or more. The rearrangement links TRBV11-3 to TRBJ2-1, with 7 bases matching TRBD1. This CDR3 has 15 residues. The V gene's germline CDR1 is SGHNT and CDR2 YENEEA. V dropped 6 bases and J dropped 4; count of bases not matched to a gene: 9. DNA for the CDR3: TGTGCCAGCAGTTCCGGGACAGAGATTTACAATGAGCAGTTCTTC. Translated: CASSSGTEIYNEQFF.

V usage is TRBV27 and J usage is TRBJ2-1, with a possible D match to TRBD1 (6 bases). V was cut by 7 bases and J by 4 bases, with 32 bases left in between. This CDR3 has 20 residues. CDR1 is MNHEY, CDR2 SMNVEV, per germline (reference sequence). DNA for the CDR3: TGTGCCAGCACCCTAATAGGGGACACCCCACCCACGCCTATATACAATGAGCAGTTCTTC. It translates to CASTLIGDTPPTPIYNEQFF.

The chain employs TRBV5-8 and TRBJ2-1; the match to TRBD2 covers 7 bases. Unmatched junction bases numbered 4, after V lost 2 bases and J lost 5 bases. This CDR3 has 14 amino acids. CDR1 is SGHTS and CDR2 is YDEGEE in the germline V gene. The CDR3 sequence: CASSFVGGDNEQFF. The CDR3 coding sequence is TGTGCCAGCAGCTTCGTGGGAGGGGACAATGAGCAGTTCTTC.

This clone was seen only a few times. The chain couples TRBV27 to TRBJ2-7; TRBD1 matches at 7 bases. V dropped 2 bases and J dropped 3; count of bases not matched to a gene: 13. Looked up from germline, CDR1 is MNHEY and CDR2 is SMNVEV (reference sequence). This CDR3 has 17 residues. This chain's CDR3 is CASSLGRDRPRGYEQYF. CDR3 coding DNA: TGTGCCAGCAGTTTAGGTCGGGACAGACCTCGGGGCTACGAGCAGTACTTC.

The J gene is TRBJ2-1, the V gene TRBV13; TRBD2 agrees at 13 bases. There are 13 residues in the CDR3. The germline gives CDR1 PRHDT, CDR2 FYEKMQ (reference sequence). V lost 5 bases, J lost 9 bases, and 1 base stayed unmatched. CDR3 region: CASSRTSGSEQFF. In nucleotides, the CDR3 is TGTGCCAGCAGCCGGACTAGCGGGAGTGAGCAGTTCTTC.

The chain carries TRBV24-1 and TRBJ2-1, with 7 bases identical to TRBD1. V was clipped by 7 bases and J by 5 bases; unmatched bases: 7. Germline V CDR1 and CDR2: KGHDR, SFDVKD. The CDR3 loop spans 14 amino acids. Here the CDR3 DNA reads TGTGCCACCAGAGACAGGGTAGTCGACAATGAGCAGTTCTTC. It encodes CATRDRVVDNEQFF.

The rearrangement links TRBV29-1 to TRBJ1-2; no clear D gene. The CDR3 sequence is 11 residues long. Trimming took off 2 bases at V and 3 bases at J, with 4 bases between the two ends. Germline assignment: CDR1 SQVTM and CDR2 ANQGSEA. CDR3 protein: CSVERDYGYTF. Here the CDR3 DNA reads TGCAGCGTTGAAAGAGACTATGGCTACACCTTC.

CDR3 amino acids: CASKPSNRGRVDEQFF. In DNA, the CDR3 is TGTGCCAGCAAGCCAAGTAACAGGGGGAGAGTCGATGAGCAGTTCTTC. The chain carries TRBV28 and TRBJ2-1, with 8 bases lining up with TRBD1. With V trimmed by 7 bases and J by 8 bases, 16 bases remained unmatched. The CDR3 is made up of 16 amino acids. From germline, CDR1 is MDHEN and CDR2 SYDVKM.

V usage is TRBV2 and J usage is TRBJ1-1; D possibly corresponds to TRBD1 (6 bases). Germline CDR1 reads SNHLY; CDR2 reads FYNNEI. V lost 3 bases and J 3 bases, leaving 8 bases between the germline ends. The CDR3 contains 13 residues. The CDR3 loop is CASSDRQDTEAFF. CDR3 coding DNA: TGTGCCAGCAGTGATAGACAGGACACTGAAGCTTTCTTT. The full variable domain, its missing parts supplied by reference TRBV2 and TRBJ1-1, is EPEVTQTPSHQVTQMGQEVILRCVPISNHLYFYWYRQILGQKVEFLVSFYNNEISEKSEIFDDQFSVERPDGSNFTLKIRSTKLEDSAMYFCASSDRQDTEAFFGQGTRLTVV.

This rearrangement joins TRBV2 to TRBJ1-3; 9 bases fit TRBD1. Germline V gives CDR1 SNHLY, CDR2 FYNNEI. With V trimmed by 6 bases and J by 4 bases, 7 bases remained unmatched. The CDR3 runs 15 residues. CDR3 sequence: CASRGGTGPGNTIYF. The CDR3 DNA follows: TGTGCCAGCAGAGGGGGGACAGGGCCGGGAAACACCATATATTTT.

This clone came up once. This chain links TRBV6-1 with TRBJ2-3; possible D gene TRBD2, 6 bases. CDR3 length: 16 amino acids. Germline V gives CDR1 MNHNS, CDR2 SASEGT. Trimming stripped 1 base from V and 2 bases from J, with 13 bases between. The CDR3 loop is CASSEEISGTTDTQYF. CDR3 in DNA: TGTGCCAGCAGTGAAGAGATTAGCGGAACCACAGATACGCAGTATTTT.

The rearrangement uses TRBV19 and TRBJ1-5; TRBD1 aligns across 11 bases. Germline trimming cut 7 bases from V and 3 bases from J; bases unmatched to any gene: 5. Germline assignment: CDR1 LNHDA and CDR2 SQIVND (reference sequence). The CDR3 is made up of 15 amino acids. The CDR3 protein is CASNRDRGFNQPQHF. The CDR3 bases are TGTGCCAGTAACAGGGACAGGGGGTTCAATCAGCCCCAGCATTTT.